These 11 T cell receptor beta chains were all obtained from the same sample, sequenced in a study of cytomegalovirus exposure and HLA in healthy donors. PCR was performed using 60 Vbeta and 13 Jbeta primers. Sequencing was performed with immunoSEQ multiplex PCR; in TCRdb, only in-frame clones are kept and a portion is missing. The table records 75,000 to 100,000 clones, under 9% of them present only once. Material for sequencing was PBMCs. Source of these receptors: a man over 45 in good health and CMV-seronegative.

There are a few counts of this clone. This sequence joins TRBV7-9 and TRBJ2-1, with TRBD1 matching 7 bases. CDR3 length equals 11 residues. The trim removed 1 base at V and 15 bases at J, leaving 3 bases unmatched. The germline CDR1 and CDR2 sequences are SEHNR and FQNEAQ (reference sequence). CDR3: CASSLGAGGFF. The CDR3 DNA reads as TGTGCCAGCAGCTTAGGGGCAGGGGGGTTCTTC.

The V gene is TRBV6-5, the J gene TRBJ2-7; 7 bases line up with TRBD1. Losses at the gene ends were 2 bases for V and 2 bases for J; bases not matched to a gene: 3. The CDR3 covers 14 residues. Looked up from germline, CDR1 is MNHEY and CDR2 is SVGAGI. CDR3 loop: CASSYGTAPYEQYF. The CDR3 nucleotides read TGTGCCAGCAGTTACGGGACAGCACCCTACGAGCAGTACTTC.

This clone was recorded a few times. The chain has TRBV11-2 and TRBJ2-7; maybe TRBD2 (6 bases). CDR1 SGHAT and CDR2 FQNNGV come from the germline V gene. There are 14 residues in the CDR3. Trimming took off 8 bases at V and 7 bases at J, with 21 bases between the two ends. The CDR3 loop is CASARGGSGGEQYF. The DNA for the CDR3 is TGTGCCAGCGCTAGGGGTGGGTCCGGGGGAGAGCAGTACTTC.

This clone was picked up a small number of times. The chain carries TRBV11-3 and TRBJ2-1, with 10 nucleotides matching TRBD1. This CDR3 comprises 13 residues. Germline lookup yields CDR1 SGHNT and CDR2 YENEEA. The V and J ends lost 8 bases and 7 bases, in that order; junction bases with no gene match: 5. CDR3 sequence: CASAGQGSNEQFF. The CDR3 DNA follows: TGTGCCAGCGCGGGACAGGGGTCAAATGAGCAGTTCTTC.

The chain employs TRBV5-1 and TRBJ2-1; tentative D call: TRBD1 (5 bases). The V gene lost 0 bases and the J gene lost 8 bases, with 9 bases spanning the gap. This CDR3 is 13 amino acids long. Germline V gives CDR1 SGHRS, CDR2 YFSETQ. The CDR3 is CASSLGPRDEQFF. As DNA, the CDR3 is TGCGCCAGCAGCTTGGGCCCCAGGGATGAGCAGTTCTTC. The full variable domain, its missing parts supplied by reference TRBV5-1 and TRBJ2-1, is KAGVTQTPRYLIKTRGQQVTLSCSPISGHRSVSWYQQTPGQGLQFLFEYFSETQRNKGNFPGRFSGRQFSNSRSEMNVSTLELGDSALYLCASSLGPRDEQFFGPGTRLTVL.

This clone showed up just a few times. The chain carries TRBV5-6 and TRBJ2-1, with 9 nucleotides matching TRBD2. There are 16 residues in the CDR3. Unmatched junction bases numbered 7, after V lost 2 bases and J lost 4 bases. Looked up from germline, CDR1 is SGHDT and CDR2 is YYEEEE. CDR3 protein: CASSFETSGGYNEQFF. The CDR3 coding sequence is TGTGCCAGCAGCTTTGAGACTAGCGGCGGGTACAATGAGCAGTTCTTC.

This chain joins TRBV28 and TRBJ2-1, with a possible D match to TRBD1 (5 bases). Germline CDR1 MDHEN, CDR2 SYDVKM. Trimming removed 3 bases from V and 5 bases from J, with 14 bases in between. The CDR3 spans 15 residues. CDR3: CASSFPGIGDNEQFF. The CDR3, as DNA: TGTGCCAGCAGTTTCCCTGGTATAGGGGACAATGAGCAGTTCTTC.

This clone appeared a few times. The chain has TRBV30 and TRBJ1-6; D unclear. V lost 3 bases, J lost 9 bases, and 12 bases lay in between. There are 13 residues in the CDR3. Germline V CDR1 and CDR2: GTSNPN, SVGIG (reference sequence). The CDR3 is CAWRPATSSPLHF. The CDR3 nucleotides are TGTGCCTGGAGGCCGGCCACTAGTTCACCCCTCCACTTT.

This clone was detected only a few times. The chain carries TRBV6-1 and TRBJ1-1; D ambiguous. The CDR3 is 13 amino acids. Trimming removed 5 bases at V and 1 base at J, with 8 bases between. The germline CDR1 and CDR2 sequences are MNHNS and SASEGT. CDR3 residues: CASSQTRNTEAFF. The CDR3 DNA is TGTGCCAGCAGTCAAACTCGGAACACTGAAGCTTTCTTT.

The chain combines TRBV5-8 with TRBJ1-1, with D unclear. The germline V gene encodes CDR1 SGHTS and CDR2 YDEGEE. This CDR3 has 15 amino acids. V was clipped by 4 bases and J by 1 base, with 14 bases between them. This CDR3 reads CASSPDPYRNTEAFF. CDR3 nucleotides: TGTGCCAGCAGCCCCGACCCCTACAGGAACACTGAAGCTTTCTTT.

V is TRBV7-6 and J is TRBJ2-3; 7 bases line up with TRBD2. J lost 0 bases, V lost 2 bases, and 11 bases had no gene match. Germline V gene data show CDR1 as SGHVS and CDR2 as FNYEAQ. The CDR3 is 18 residues long. CDR3 coding DNA: TGTGCCAGCAGCTTAAGTCCGCCAGCGGGGCGAAGCACAGATACGCAGTATTTT. This encodes CASSLSPPAGRSTDTQYF.